Described below is a single T cell receptor beta chain sequence and its context. The target antigen is unknown. A much bigger clone sits one base away, suggesting this may be a read error. Using RNA template, CDR3s of TCR alpha and beta were amplified with iRepertoire arm-PCR. One-step reverse transcription and amplification started from around 100-400 ng of tissue mRNA or PBMC total RNA. TCRdb itself ran the multiplex PCR reads through MiXCR, one entry per CDR3 protein. The sample has roughly 120,000 distinct CDR3 sequences; about 25% are singletons. This entry is derived from a study of glioma-infiltrating T cells. Study-level findings and limits: Very few CDR3 sequences were shared between tissue and blood. Gliomas, especially low-grade, showed above-expected tissue-blood divergence; non-neoplastic patients showed below.

Trimming removed 5 bases from V and 13 bases from J, with 21 bases in between. Looked up from germline, CDR1 is LGHNA and CDR2 is YNFKEQ. The CDR3 spans 14 residues. The V and J genes are TRBV4-2 and TRBJ2-1; D not certain. Sequenced: glioma tissue, nonneoplastic brain tissue, or PBMCs (not recorded which). This clonotype was obtained from a human donor with low-grade glioma or glioblastoma, undergoing nonglioma brain surgery, or in good health (not recorded which). Here the CDR3 reads CASSAAALQETQFF. The CDR3 nucleotides read TGTGCCAGCAGCGCTGCGGCGTTACAAGAGACCCAGTTCTTC.